This is a list of T cell receptor beta chains from one sample in a study of CD8 T cells in ankylosing spondylitis. TCRdb recomputed calls from the 5' RACE reads with MiXCR, one row per CDR3 protein. The sample holds about 35,000 distinct CDR3 sequences, 10% seen once. Source material: blood, either unsorted or a sorted T cell fraction (not recorded which). Receptor source: a male donor with ankylosing spondylitis or in good health (not recorded which). Each CDR3 is given with its conserved first and last residue. The order of the fields is D gene, clone size, V gene, J gene, CDR3 protein, CDR3 DNA. A D gene is named only where the DNA matches it firmly. Size tells how often a clone was seen (once, few, many) or the class of an expanded clone, and some rows leave it out.

TRBD1	many	TRBV7-9	TRBJ2-1	CASSLFRDSKNEQFF	TGTGCCAGCAGCTTATTCCGGGACAGTAAAAATGAGCAGTTCTTC
NA	medium-sized	TRBV20-1	TRBJ1-5	CSARDQGNNQPQHF	TGCAGTGCTAGAGATCAGGGGAACAATCAGCCCCAGCATTTT
TRBD2	many	TRBV2	TRBJ2-7	CASSDPPYTAGYYEQYF	TGTGCCAGCAGCGACCCCCCGTACACAGCGGGATACTACGAGCAGTACTTC
TRBD2	many	TRBV7-8	TRBJ2-1	CASSLASGSGVGNEQFF	TGTGCCAGCAGCTTAGCTAGCGGGAGCGGGGTGGGGAATGAGCAGTTCTTC
NA	few	TRBV28	TRBJ2-2	CASSPPATGELFF	TGTGCCAGCAGTCCCCCGGCCACCGGGGAGCTGTTTTTT
TRBD1	many	TRBV20-1	TRBJ1-1	CSARRDRAPEAFF	TGCAGTGCTCGACGGGACAGGGCCCCTGAAGCTTTCTTT
NA	NA	TRBV5-4	TRBJ2-3	CASSLFPDTQYF	TGTGCCAGCAGCTTGTTCCCAGATACGCAGTATTTT
TRBD1	medium-sized	TRBV11-1	TRBJ2-2	CASSPFPQGDGELFF	TGTGCCAGCAGCCCCTTCCCCCAGGGGGACGGGGAGCTGTTTTTT
TRBD2	many	TRBV7-8	TRBJ2-7	CASSPLAGRKDEQYF	TGTGCCAGCAGCCCTCTTGCCGGGAGGAAGGACGAGCAGTACTTC
NA	many	TRBV6-1	TRBJ2-3	CASSPRTARDTQYF	TGTGCCAGCAGTCCCCGGACGGCCCGGGATACGCAGTATTTT
TRBD1	many	TRBV29-1	TRBJ2-7	CSVEGTGGPYEQYF	TGCAGCGTGGAAGGGACAGGGGGGCCCTACGAGCAGTACTTC
TRBD2	many	TRBV6-5	TRBJ2-2	CASSYAGLAGWSTGELFF	TGTGCCAGCAGTTACGCGGGACTAGCGGGATGGAGCACCGGGGAGCTGTTTTTT
TRBD1	few	TRBV20-1	TRBJ2-1	CSAKQGGFIDEQFF	TGCAGTGCAAAACAGGGGGGTTTTATCGATGAGCAGTTCTTC
NA	NA	TRBV12-3/TRBV12-4	TRBJ1-2	CASSLTIYGYTF	TGTGCCAGCAGTTTAACTATCTATGGCTACACCTTC
TRBD1	many	TRBV6-1	TRBJ2-1	CASSESKQGAFF	TGTGCCAGCAGTGAAAGCAAACAGGGGGCGTTCTTC
TRBD1	many	TRBV4-3	TRBJ1-1	CASSQMDRGQIAGPEAFF	TGCGCCAGCAGCCAAATGGACAGGGGTCAAATCGCGGGCCCTGAAGCTTTCTTT
NA	NA	TRBV21-1	TRBJ2-7	CASSKIKGGGSTDRSYEQYF	TGTGCCAGCAGCAAAATTAAGGGGGGGGGAAGCACTGATCGTTCCTACGAGCAGTACTTC
NA	many	TRBV6-5	TRBJ2-7	CASGYPVGEQYF	TGTGCCAGCGGATACCCGGTGGGTGAGCAGTACTTC
TRBD1	many	TRBV10-3	TRBJ1-1	CAISDSGTGGNYGLEAFF	TGTGCCATCAGTGACTCCGGGACAGGGGGAAACTACGGCCTTGAAGCTTTCTTT
NA	few	TRBV12-3/TRBV12-4	TRBJ2-7	CASSQDTNSYEQYF	TGTGCCAGCAGTCAGGACACGAACTCCTACGAGCAGTACTTC
NA	NA	TRBV6-4	TRBJ2-1	CASRPAGAKYNEQFF	TGTGCCAGCAGACCCGCGGGCGCCAAGTACAATGAGCAGTTCTTC
NA	many	TRBV13	TRBJ2-6	CASSHQGAGANVLTF	TGTGCCAGCAGCCATCAGGGAGCTGGGGCCAACGTCCTGACTTTC